These 18 T cell receptor beta chains originate from one sample sequenced in a study of radiotherapy plus CTLA-4 blockade in lung cancer. Profiling relied on immunoSEQ multiplex PCR, and the TCRdb table lists in-frame clones only, not all of them. The sample records tens of thousands of clones, approximately 80% being singletons. The sequenced sample was peripheral blood, obtained from a patient treated with radiotherapy plus ipilimumab. Receptors originate from a human donor with non-small cell lung cancer that progressed on radiotherapy plus ipilimumab.

The chain employs TRBV10-3 and TRBJ1-1; TRBD1 agrees at 7 bases. V was pared by 7 bases and J by 4 bases, with 9 bases of the junction left unmatched. CDR3 length: 14 residues. CDR1 is ENHRY, CDR2 SYGVKD, per germline. DNA of the CDR3: TGTGCCATCAAGAGGGACAGTTCGGGCACTGAAGCTTTCTTT. Protein product: CAIKRDSSGTEAFF.

The rearrangement joins TRBV5-6 to TRBJ2-2; TRBD1 aligns across 7 bases. With 4 bases clipped from V and 3 bases from J, the junction kept 6 bases outside the gene matches. This CDR3 is 15 amino acids long. Germline V gives CDR1 SGHDT, CDR2 YYEEEE. Written as DNA, the CDR3 is TGTGCCAGCAGCGTTGGACAGGTGTACACCGGGGAGCTGTTTTTT. Its protein is CASSVGQVYTGELFF.

V usage is TRBV5-5 and J usage is TRBJ2-1; D is ambiguous. V lost 1 base, J lost 7 bases, and 9 bases lay in between. CDR1 SGHKS and CDR2 YYEKEE come from the germline V gene (reference sequence). The CDR3 covers 13 residues. The DNA for the CDR3 is TGTGCCAGCAGCTTGACCATATTGAATGAGCAGTTCTTC. Its translation is CASSLTILNEQFF.

The chain carries TRBV9 and TRBJ1-6; D gene uncertain. The ends were cut back, 0 bases at V and 8 bases at J, with 15 bases in the middle. This CDR3 region has 16 residues. The germline CDR1 and CDR2 sequences are SGDLS and YYNGEE. The CDR3 loop reads CASSVAPTETDSPLHF. The CDR3 DNA reads TGTGCCAGCAGCGTAGCCCCGACGGAAACAGATTCACCCCTCCACTTT.

Regarding this clone: At the DNA level, this CDR3 is encoded by other sequences in the same sample as well. This rearrangement joins TRBV18 to TRBJ2-7; D is undetermined. This CDR3 comprises 13 residues. V was shortened by 3 bases and J by 0 bases, with 6 bases between the two germline ends. CDR1 is KGHSH and CDR2 is LQKENI in the germline V gene. This CDR3 is CASSPPSSYEQYF. CDR3 DNA sequence: TGTGCCAGCTCACCCCCCAGCTCCTACGAGCAGTACTTC. Full variable domain (remainder filled in from reference TRBV18 and TRBJ2-7): NAGVMQNPRHLVRRRGQEARLRCSPMKGHSHVYWYRQLPEEGLKFMVYLQKENIIDESGMPKERFSAEFPKEGPSILRIQQVVRGDSAAYFCASSPPSSYEQYFGPGTRLTVT.

This clone appeared a single time. J is TRBJ2-3 and V is TRBV30; a possible D gene is TRBD2 (6 bases). Trimming took off 2 bases at V and 0 bases at J, with 12 bases between the two ends. From germline, CDR1 is GTSNPN and CDR2 SVGIG (reference sequence). The CDR3 is 15 residues long. The DNA of the CDR3 is TGTGCCTGGAGTCGAGGCGGGGCTAGCACAGATACGCAGTATTTT. Encoded protein: CAWSRGGASTDTQYF.

This clone was detected only a few times. J is TRBJ2-5 and V is TRBV6-6; D possibly corresponds to TRBD2 (6 bases). This CDR3 is built from 15 residues. The ends were cut back, 2 bases at V and 1 base at J, with 11 bases in the middle. From germline, CDR1 is MNHNY and CDR2 SVGAGI (reference sequence). CDR3 sequence: CASSYSAGIQETQYF. The CDR3 nucleotides read TGTGCCAGCAGTTACAGTGCGGGGATCCAAGAGACCCAGTACTTC.

The chain links TRBV14 to TRBJ2-7; D possibly uses TRBD1 or TRBD2 (5 bases each). Deletions cut 4 bases from V and 6 bases from J, with 13 bases between. Germline V gene data show CDR1 as SGHDN and CDR2 as FVKESK. The CDR3 consists of 13 residues. CDR3 nucleotides: TGTGCCAGCAGCCTTGGGACGAGAGGCGAGCAGTACTTC. It encodes CASSLGTRGEQYF.

The chain uses TRBV7-8 and TRBJ2-5, with 8 bases identical to TRBD1. With V trimmed by 4 bases and J by 1 base, 8 bases remained unmatched. Germline-derived CDR1 and CDR2 are SGHVS and FQNEAQ. The CDR3 totals 16 residues. The CDR3 nucleotides read TGTGCCAGCAGCTCCGCTCGGACAGGGTTCCAAGAGACCCAGTACTTC. Translating it yields CASSSARTGFQETQYF.

This chain connects TRBV7-9 to TRBJ1-1; no clear D gene. From germline, CDR1 is SEHNR and CDR2 FQNEAQ (reference sequence). V was shortened by 5 bases and J by 3 bases, with 13 bases between the two germline ends. The CDR3 has 14 residues. CDR3 loop: CASSPGVWYTEAFF. The CDR3, as DNA: TGTGCCAGCAGCCCAGGTGTCTGGTACACTGAAGCTTTCTTT.

The V gene is TRBV28, the J gene TRBJ2-3, with 9 bases that match TRBD2. The CDR3 sequence is 15 residues long. The V gene end was trimmed by 9 bases and the J gene end by 2 bases; junction bases not matched to a gene: 9. CDR1 is MDHEN and CDR2 is SYDVKM in the germline V gene. As DNA, the CDR3 is TGTGCCAGTTACCCTAGCGGGATGTTCACAGATACGCAGTATTTT. Residues: CASYPSGMFTDTQYF.

This rearrangement joins TRBV9 to TRBJ2-7; 12 bases map to TRBD2. Losses at the gene ends were 0 bases for V and 6 bases for J; bases not matched to a gene: 4. The CDR3 totals 15 residues. Looked up from germline, CDR1 is SGDLS and CDR2 is YYNGEE. The CDR3, as DNA: TGTGCCAGCAGCGTAGGACTAGCGGGGGCGTCCGAGCAGTACTTC. It codes for CASSVGLAGASEQYF.

The genes are TRBV27 and TRBJ1-2; 8 nucleotides match TRBD1. The V gene's germline CDR1 is MNHEY and CDR2 SMNVEV (reference sequence). CDR3 length equals 15 residues. V lost 5 bases to trimming and J lost 4 bases; unmatched junction nucleotides: 9. CDR3 sequence (DNA): TGTGCCAGCAGTCCCGATCGGACAGGGTCCTATGGCTACACCTTC. Residues: CASSPDRTGSYGYTF.

The chain has TRBV19 and TRBJ2-7, with D tentatively TRBD1 (6 bases). V was shortened by 5 bases and J by 6 bases, with 14 bases between the two germline ends. The germline CDR1 and CDR2 sequences are LNHDA and SQIVND (reference sequence). The CDR3 extends over 13 amino acids. CDR3 DNA: TGTGCCAGTAGTTTACAGGGACCTAGCGAGCAGTACTTC. Translation gives CASSLQGPSEQYF.

The J gene is TRBJ1-2, the V gene TRBV4-1; D is unclear. Deletions cut 2 bases from V and 1 base from J, with 5 bases between. The CDR3 is 13 residues long. Looked up from germline, CDR1 is MGHRA and CDR2 is YSYEKL. DNA for the CDR3: TGCGCCAGCAGCCAACAGAATAACTATGGCTACACCTTC. Amino acid sequence: CASSQQNNYGYTF.

The chain uses TRBV4-3 and TRBJ2-3; 12 bases are shared with TRBD2. V was clipped by 1 base and J by 0 bases; unmatched bases: 5. Germline V gives CDR1 LGHNA, CDR2 YSLEER. The CDR3 totals 18 residues. The CDR3 DNA reads TGCGCCAGCAGCCAAGGGTGGACTAGCGGGGATAGCACAGATACGCAGTATTTT. This sequence encodes CASSQGWTSGDSTDTQYF.

The CDR3 DNA follows: TGTGCCAGTAGTATTTCATCGGGAGGGTCCTACGAGCAGTACTTC. This translates into CASSISSGGSYEQYF. The rearrangement joins TRBV19 to TRBJ2-7; 8 positions match TRBD2. This CDR3 is 15 amino acids long. J was trimmed by 1 base and V by 3 bases; bases with no gene match: 5. Germline CDR1 is LNHDA and CDR2 is SQIVND (reference sequence).

This chain links TRBV7-3 with TRBJ2-7; a weak D match, TRBD2 (5 bases). Per germline, CDR1 SGHTA and CDR2 FQGTGA. This CDR3 is 13 amino acids long. The V end was cut by 6 bases, the J end by 7 bases, with 16 bases between. The CDR3 protein is CASSSAEPTEQYF. The CDR3, as DNA: TGTGCCAGCAGTTCAGCGGAGCCTACGGAGCAGTACTTC.